This T cell receptor beta chain was sequenced during a study of cytomegalovirus exposure and HLA in healthy donors. Primers: 60 Vbeta forward and 13 Jbeta reverse. The repertoire was sequenced with immunoSEQ multiplex PCR; TCRdb's copy has only in-frame clones and lacks some. In the table there are about 230,000 clones, approximately 90% of which are singletons. Trimming removed 6 bases from V and 4 bases from J; junction bases left unmatched: 5. The germline gives CDR1 SEHNR, CDR2 FQNEAQ (reference sequence). The CDR3 loop spans 13 amino acids. The sequenced sample consisted of PBMCs. The chain links TRBV7-9 to TRBJ1-2, with TRBD1 identical over 7 bases. The TCR comes from a woman aged 18 to 35 in good health and CMV-seronegative. The CDR3 reads CASSPTGAYGYTF. As DNA, the CDR3 is TGTGCCAGCAGTCCTACAGGGGCCTATGGCTACACCTTC.